This paragraph reports one TCR beta chain. The antigen is unknown. TCRdb's table, derived via immunoSEQ multiplex PCR, lists solely in-frame clones and lacks some. Of approximately 200,000 clones in the sample, 80% to 95% were seen once. The sample comes from a study of T cell responses to AZD1222 COVID-19 vaccine. Looked up from germline, CDR1 is SGHKS and CDR2 is YYEKEE (reference sequence). The CDR3 runs to 14 residues. Trimming removed 3 bases from V and 1 base from J, with 11 bases in between. Study-wide points: There were mostly white British donors and more females than males, and clonal diversity was possibly underestimated. The span of vaccine-associated CD4 TCRs extended across spike, with dominance at 160-218 and 743-854.

This chain connects TRBV5-5 to TRBJ2-7; TRBD1 might be the D (6 bases). The TCR was taken from an adult who received the AZD1222 COVID-19 vaccine. Source: peripheral blood, taken 28 days after the second AZD1222 dose. As DNA, the CDR3 is TGTGCCAGCAGCTCGACAGGATATTCCTACGAGCAGTACTTC. It translates to CASSSTGYSYEQYF.